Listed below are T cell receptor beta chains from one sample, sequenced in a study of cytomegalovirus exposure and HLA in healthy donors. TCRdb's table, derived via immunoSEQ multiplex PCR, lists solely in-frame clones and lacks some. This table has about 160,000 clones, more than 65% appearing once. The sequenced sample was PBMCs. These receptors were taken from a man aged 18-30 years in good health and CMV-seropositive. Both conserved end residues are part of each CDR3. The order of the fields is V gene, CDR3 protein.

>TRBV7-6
CASSSGAGDTEAFF
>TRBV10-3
CAITPFGPGGNTEAFF
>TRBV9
CASSVVEANSPLHF
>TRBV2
CASSGLGETQYF
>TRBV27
CASKKFQGDGGEQFF
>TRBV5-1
CASSQNYRDRGYGYTF
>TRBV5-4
CASSLGVSGGYNEQFF
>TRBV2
CASNRALGEKLFF
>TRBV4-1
CASSQAGNGYGYTF
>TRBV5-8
CASSSGQYGYTF
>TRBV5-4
CASSPGGAMNTEAFF
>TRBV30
CAWSVRRDSYGYTF